The clone carrying this T cell receptor beta chain was found many times. Germline V lookup: CDR1 SGHVS, CDR2 FNYEAQ. Trimming cost V 3 bases and J 6 bases, with 9 bases left between them. This CDR3 spans 13 amino acids. The data derive from a study of blood T cells in healthy people across ages. About the research overall: Researchers report that template switching captured about one barcoded beta molecule per two T cells.

Combining a sample-barcoded 5' primer with a J-beta primer mix, a second PCR ran for roughly 6 to 11 cycles. TCRdb used MiXCR to reprocess the 5' RACE reads, holding one entry per CDR3 protein. The table records 800,000 to 950,000 distinct CDR3 sequences, under 50% of them present only once. The receptor was derived from a man aged 30-40 years in good health. Sample: blood. This chain links TRBV7-6 with TRBJ2-1; no clear D. The CDR3 DNA reads as TGTGCCAGCAGCTTGGGTCTGGTCAATGAGCAGTTCTTC. This gives the protein CASSLGLVNEQFF. Complete variable domain (other parts from reference TRBV7-6 and TRBJ2-1): GAGVSQSPRYKVTKRGQDVALRCDPISGHVSLYWYRQALGQGPEFLTYFNYEAQQDKSGLPNDRFSAERPEGSISTLTIQRTEQRDSAMYRCASSLGLVNEQFFGPGTRLTVL.